One and the same sample provided the 29 T cell receptor beta chains below, sequenced in a study of blood T cell repertoires in COVID-19. Produced via immunoSEQ multiplex PCR; TCRdb's table is partial and in-frame only. The data show approximately 81,000 clones, around 82% seen once. Sequenced sample: peripheral blood. The receptors originated from a human donor in a cohort sampled during active COVID-19.

The chain combines TRBV2 with TRBJ2-3, with TRBD2 matching 7 bases. The germline V gene has CDR1 SNHLY and CDR2 FYNNEI. The V and J ends lost 7 bases and 2 bases, in that order; junction bases with no gene match: 6. The CDR3 spans 14 residues. CDR3 region: CASNLAGVTDTQYF. DNA for the CDR3: TGTGCCAGCAACCTCGCGGGGGTCACAGATACGCAGTATTTT.

The chain has TRBV11-2 and TRBJ1-1; TRBD1 matches at 8 bases. There are 16 residues in the CDR3. Germline V lookup: CDR1 SGHAT, CDR2 FQNNGV. Trimming cost V 2 bases and J 2 bases; bases outside gene matches: 7. CDR3 bases: TGTGCCAGCAGCTTACAGGGGGCAATTGGAAACACTGAAGCTTTCTTT. Residues: CASSLQGAIGNTEAFF.

DNA of the CDR3: TGTGCCAGCAGTCGGGACAGGGTTTCCTACGAGCAGTACTTC. Protein sequence: CASSRDRVSYEQYF. The chain has TRBV6-5 and TRBJ2-7, with 9 positions matching TRBD1. There are 14 residues in the CDR3. Trimming at V came to 5 bases and at J to 1 base, leaving 3 bases not matched to a gene. Germline values: CDR1 MNHEY, CDR2 SVGAGI.

The chain recombines TRBV11-2 with TRBJ2-1, with 11 bases matching TRBD2. The CDR3 extends over 19 amino acids. V dropped 5 bases and J dropped 7; count of bases not matched to a gene: 19. From germline, CDR1 is SGHAT and CDR2 FQNNGV. CDR3 sequence (DNA): TGTGCCAGCAGCCCCCATATGGCACTAGCGGGGGCGCTCCTTAATGAGCAGTTCTTC. It is translated as CASSPHMALAGALLNEQFF.

The V and J genes are TRBV6-1 and TRBJ2-1; 8 bases are a match to TRBD2. The CDR3 covers 16 residues. Germline CDR1 and CDR2: MNHNS and SASEGT. Unmatched junction bases numbered 8, after V lost 4 bases and J lost 3 bases. The CDR3 here is CASSARSGGNYNEQFF. For the CDR3, the DNA is TGTGCCAGCAGTGCACGAAGCGGGGGCAACTACAATGAGCAGTTCTTC.

The chain recombines TRBV7-2 with TRBJ1-1; D not certain. V was trimmed by 3 bases and J by 7 bases, leaving 15 bases between them. Germline V gene data show CDR1 as SGHTA and CDR2 as FQGNSA. The CDR3 has 14 amino acids. The CDR3 is CASSFRRSGIEAFF. The CDR3 region has the DNA TGTGCCAGCAGCTTTAGGAGGAGCGGGATTGAAGCTTTCTTT.

The J gene is TRBJ2-3, the V gene TRBV10-3; D call uncertain. Germline V lookup: CDR1 ENHRY, CDR2 SYGVKD. CDR3 length: 15 residues. V lost 4 bases and J lost 4, with 15 bases in between. Here the CDR3 DNA reads TGTGCCATCAGTGCGTTGGCTGGGCCGCCAGATACGCAGTATTTT. Amino acid sequence: CAISALAGPPDTQYF.

This clone was seen just once. CDR3 protein: CASTETGAFSGNTIYF. The CDR3 coding sequence is TGTGCCAGCACGGAGACAGGGGCTTTCTCTGGAAACACCATATATTTT. The J gene is TRBJ1-3, the V gene TRBV3-1 (or the pseudogene TRBV3-2); TRBD1 matches 8 bases. In germline, CDR1 is LGHDT, CDR2 YNNKEL (reference sequence). Trimming removed 7 bases from V and 0 bases from J; junction bases left unmatched: 8. The CDR3 consists of 16 residues.

The chain couples TRBV6-5 to TRBJ2-5; tentative D call: TRBD2 (7 bases). The germline CDR1 and CDR2 sequences are MNHEY and SVGAGI. CDR3 size: 14 residues. With 2 bases removed from V and 5 bases from J, the gap between germline ends came to 12 bases. CDR3 sequence: CASSYVGGGETQYF. In DNA, the CDR3 is TGTGCCAGCAGTTACGTAGGGGGAGGGGAGACCCAGTACTTC.

This clone was observed once. This chain uses TRBV6-2 or TRBV6-3 with TRBJ1-5; TRBD1 matches 7 bases. The CDR3 covers 16 residues. V trimming: 2 bases; J trimming: 2 bases; junction bases outside the gene matches: 6. Germline loops: CDR1 MNHEY, CDR2 SVGEGT. The CDR3: CASSYPGTVGNQPQHF. The CDR3 DNA sequence: TGTGCCAGCAGTTACCCAGGGACAGTAGGCAATCAGCCCCAGCATTTT.

The chain links TRBV5-6 to TRBJ2-3, with 7 bases fitting TRBD2. J lost 8 bases, V lost 5 bases, and 14 bases had no gene match. CDR1 is SGHDT, CDR2 YYEEEE, per germline. This CDR3 has 15 amino acids. CDR3 coding DNA: TGTGCCAGCAGTCGACCCGGGACTAACGTCGGTACGCAGTATTTT. Translating gives CASSRPGTNVGTQYF.

This clone was observed once. The rearrangement links TRBV5-1 to TRBJ2-7, with 7 nucleotides matching TRBD2. Per germline, CDR1 SGHRS and CDR2 YFSETQ. This CDR3 region has 15 residues. Trimming cost V 3 bases and J 0 bases; bases outside gene matches: 6. The CDR3 coding sequence is TGCGCCAGCAGCTCCGGGGGGTCCCTCTCCTACGAGCAGTACTTC. Its protein product is CASSSGGSLSYEQYF.

The rearrangement uses TRBV5-4 and TRBJ2-7; tentative D call: TRBD2 (5 bases). CDR3 length: 14 amino acids. Germline V gene data show CDR1 as SGHNT and CDR2 as YYREEE (reference sequence). V was trimmed by 2 bases and J by 5 bases, leaving 14 bases between them. Here the CDR3 DNA reads TGTGCCAGCAGCTTCAGCCGGGGTAGCCACGAGCAGTACTTC. As protein: CASSFSRGSHEQYF.

The V and J genes are TRBV2 and TRBJ2-3; 8 bases agree with TRBD1. The ends lost 3 bases at V and 2 bases at J; junction bases unmatched: 7. Germline V gene sequence: CDR1 SNHLY, CDR2 FYNNEI. The CDR3 extends over 16 amino acids. The CDR3 DNA sequence: TGTGCCAGCAGTGATGGACAGGGAGGAGTCACAGATACGCAGTATTTT. Translation: CASSDGQGGVTDTQYF.

This chain links TRBV5-6 with TRBJ1-1; D unresolved. Trimming cost V 4 bases and J 1 base, with 14 bases left between them. CDR3 length equals 15 residues. Germline assignment: CDR1 SGHDT and CDR2 YYEEEE. In DNA form, the CDR3 reads TGTGCCAGCAGCCCTCTCGGTTCGGGGAACACTGAAGCTTTCTTT. It yields the protein CASSPLGSGNTEAFF.

The gene calls are TRBV6-6 and TRBJ2-2; D gene ambiguous. Germline V lookup: CDR1 MNHNY, CDR2 SVGAGI (reference sequence). The CDR3 length is 13 residues. V dropped 4 bases and J dropped 5 bases, with 8 bases sitting between them. The CDR3 DNA is TGTGCCAGCAGTTCCACTTTTACCGGGGAGCTGTTTTTT. The encoded protein is CASSSTFTGELFF.

Written as DNA, the CDR3 is TGTGCCAGTATCAGTCCAATCGACTATGGCTACACCTTC. Residues: CASISPIDYGYTF. The genes are TRBV2 and TRBJ1-2; no definite D call. Germline CDR1 and CDR2: SNHLY and FYNNEI. This CDR3 comprises 13 residues. V dropped 9 bases and J dropped 3 bases, with 14 bases sitting between them.

J is TRBJ1-1 and V is TRBV5-1; TRBD1 matches at 11 bases. Germline values: CDR1 SGHRS, CDR2 YFSETQ. The CDR3 contains 16 residues. Unmatched junction bases numbered 11, after V lost 4 bases and J lost 6 bases. CDR3: CASSTGQGGNSAEAFF. CDR3 sequence (DNA): TGCGCCAGCAGCACGGGACAGGGGGGAAATTCTGCTGAAGCTTTCTTT.

The V gene is TRBV6-2 or TRBV6-3, the J gene TRBJ1-1; 7 nucleotides agree with TRBD1. Germline V CDR1 and CDR2: MNHEY, SVGEGT. V was pared by 5 bases and J by 11 bases, with 11 bases of the junction left unmatched. CDR3 size: 13 residues. The CDR3 DNA reads as TGTGCCAGCAGTGCCCCGACAGGGATTTCGGCTTTCTTT. It specifies CASSAPTGISAFF.

The rearrangement uses TRBV27 and TRBJ2-7; 7 nucleotides line up with TRBD1. Unmatched junction bases numbered 11, after V lost 5 bases and J lost 7 bases. This CDR3 has 14 residues. CDR1 and CDR2 from the germline V gene are MNHEY and SMNVEV (reference sequence). The CDR3 protein is CASSDLGTALEQYF. CDR3 sequence (DNA): TGTGCCAGCAGTGACTTGGGGACAGCCCTAGAGCAGTACTTC.

V and J are TRBV19 and TRBJ2-2; tentatively, D is TRBD1 (5 bases). Germline assignment: CDR1 LNHDA and CDR2 SQIVND (reference sequence). V shed 3 bases and J shed 2 bases, with 7 bases lying between them. This CDR3 contains 14 residues. The CDR3 sequence is CASSIQGNTGELFF. In DNA, the CDR3 is TGTGCCAGTAGTATCCAGGGAAACACCGGGGAGCTGTTTTTT.

This sequence joins TRBV3-1 (or the pseudogene TRBV3-2) and TRBJ1-4, with 12 bases lining up with TRBD1. J gave up 7 bases and V 4 bases, and 7 bases lay outside the gene matches. The CDR3 extends over 16 amino acids. CDR1 LGHDT and CDR2 YNNKEL come from the germline V gene (reference sequence). The CDR3 loop reads CASSPRGGQGAEKLFF. In DNA form, the CDR3 reads TGTGCCAGCAGCCCCCGTGGGGGACAGGGGGCTGAAAAACTGTTTTTT.

The chain couples TRBV6-5 to TRBJ1-3, with unresolved D. CDR1 and CDR2 (germline): MNHEY, SVGAGI. V was shortened by 0 bases and J by 1 base, with 10 bases between the two germline ends. The CDR3 runs 16 residues. DNA for the CDR3: TGTGCCAGCAGTTACTCGCCCCCCGGGTCTGGAAACACCATATATTTT. Its translation is CASSYSPPGSGNTIYF.

The chain's CDR3 is CASRGQGIEKLFF. The CDR3 bases are TGTGCCAGCAGAGGACAGGGAATTGAAAAACTGTTTTTT. The chain couples TRBV2 to TRBJ1-4; TRBD1 matches at 8 bases. The CDR3 is 13 residues long. Losses at the gene ends were 6 bases for V and 7 bases for J; bases not matched to a gene: 4. Germline V gene lookup returns CDR1 SNHLY and CDR2 FYNNEI.

The chain employs TRBV12-5 and TRBJ1-2; 7 bases fit TRBD1. This CDR3 has 17 residues. The V and J ends lost 1 base and 4 bases, in that order; junction bases with no gene match: 12. Germline assignment: CDR1 LGHNT and CDR2 FRNRAP. The CDR3 is CASGLDRGDLLFYGYTF. For the CDR3, the DNA is TGTGCTAGTGGTTTGGACAGGGGTGACTTACTTTTCTATGGCTACACCTTC.

The chain has TRBV19 and TRBJ2-7, with D maybe TRBD2 (5 bases). Germline V gives CDR1 LNHDA, CDR2 SQIVND (reference sequence). This CDR3 region has 13 residues. Trimming cost V 2 bases and J 4 bases, with 9 bases left between them. DNA for the CDR3: TGTGCCAGTAGTATATTCCGGGGTTACGAGCAGTACTTC. It specifies CASSIFRGYEQYF.

This clone qualifies as medium-sized. This chain links TRBV5-7 with TRBJ2-7, with D possibly matching TRBD1 (6 bases). TRBV5-7 is classed as an ORF, of uncertain function. This CDR3 comprises 17 residues. V was trimmed by 0 bases and J by 1 base, leaving 17 bases between them. For the CDR3, the DNA is TGTGCCAGCAGCTTGGGGTCGGACAGCGGTTGGTCCTACGAGCAGTACTTC. Translated, it gives CASSLGSDSGWSYEQYF.

The rearrangement links TRBV6-6 to TRBJ1-5, with 7 bases fitting TRBD1. Unmatched junction bases numbered 10, after V lost 5 bases and J lost 6 bases. CDR1 MNHNY and CDR2 SVGAGI come from the germline V gene (reference sequence). There are 15 residues in the CDR3. The CDR3 nucleotides read TGTGCCAGCAGTCCCGGACAGGTGGAGGGTCAGCCCCAGCATTTT. Its translation is CASSPGQVEGQPQHF.

This clone showed up just a few times. The chain combines TRBV28 with TRBJ1-5; D call uncertain. V was trimmed by 5 bases and J by 7 bases, leaving 9 bases between them. This CDR3 region has 12 residues. The germline CDR1 and CDR2 sequences are MDHEN and SYDVKM. Here the CDR3 reads CASSGQRQPQHF. CDR3 sequence (DNA): TGTGCCAGCAGTGGGCAGCGGCAGCCCCAGCATTTT.